The 31 T cell receptor beta chains presented below share a single source sample, sequenced in a study of glioma-infiltrating T cells. Using RNA template, CDR3s of TCR alpha and beta were amplified with iRepertoire arm-PCR. Using its own MiXCR run on the multiplex PCR reads, TCRdb lists one record per CDR3 protein. The sample consists of 100,000 to 150,000 distinct CDR3 sequences, about 23% of them appearing once. The material sequenced was glioma tissue, nonneoplastic brain tissue, or PBMCs (not recorded which). These receptors were collected from a human donor with low-grade glioma or glioblastoma, undergoing nonglioma brain surgery, or in good health (not recorded which).

Many counts were recorded for this clonotype. The CDR3 loop reads CASRTGTVNTEAFF. CDR3 DNA: TGTGCCAGCAGGACCGGGACTGTGAACACTGAAGCTTTCTTT. The chain links TRBV28 to TRBJ1-1, with D perhaps matching TRBD1 (5 bases). This CDR3 has 14 amino acids. The germline CDR1 and CDR2 sequences are MDHEN and SYDVKM. Trimming took off 6 bases at V and 0 bases at J, with 11 bases between the two ends.

This clonotype appeared many times. The V and J genes are TRBV11-1 and TRBJ2-3; D gene uncertain. V dropped 2 bases and J dropped 4 bases, with 10 bases sitting between them. The CDR3 is made up of 14 amino acids. Germline CDR1 reads SGHAT; CDR2 reads FQDESV (reference sequence). Here the CDR3 DNA reads TGTGCCAGCAGCTTAAACCCACGGGCAGATACGCAGTATTTT. Its translation: CASSLNPRADTQYF.

This clonotype was detected only a few times. Possible read error: a much larger clone is one base away. This chain links TRBV28 with TRBJ2-3; tentatively, D is TRBD1 or TRBD2 (5 bases each). With 3 bases removed from V and 5 bases from J, the gap between germline ends came to 18 bases. The CDR3 totals 16 residues. CDR1 and CDR2 from the germline V gene are MDHEN and SYDVKM. The CDR3 DNA follows: TGTGCCAGCAGTTTTCTGGTGGGAGAAGGGGTAGATACGCAGTATTTT. Translating gives CASSFLVGEGVDTQYF.

Concerning this clonotype: A much larger clone differs from this one at a single base, so this may be a read error. The chain carries TRBV12-3 or TRBV12-4 and TRBJ1-1; no clear D gene. V lost 5 bases and J lost 3, with 13 bases in between. The CDR3 is made up of 14 amino acids. The CDR3 protein is CASSPDHRDTEAFF. The CDR3 DNA reads TGTGCCAGCAGTCCTGACCACAGAGACACTGAAGCTTTCTTT.

Regarding this clonotype: Its ends do not fully match the called genes, so a read error is possible. The rearrangement links TRBV6-2 or TRBV6-3 to TRBJ2-3, with TRBD2 matching over 9 bases. CDR3 length: 21 residues. Germline CDR1 is MNHEY and CDR2 is SVGEGT. Here the CDR3 DNA reads TGTGCCAGCAGTTACTCGAAGACTAGCGGCCCGCGAGGCGTTAGCACAGGTACGCAGTATTTT. Translating it yields CASSYSKTSGPRGVSTGTQYF.

Notes on this clonotype: A much larger clonotype is one base distant, so this may be a read error. The J gene is TRBJ1-6, the V gene TRBV28, with unresolved D. CDR3 size: 17 residues. CDR1 and CDR2 (germline): MDHEN, SYDVKM. The germline V and J ends were trimmed by 3 bases and 1 base, with 13 bases remaining between them. CDR3 protein: CASSFRPGLSYNSPLHF. The CDR3 coding sequence is TGTGCCAGCAGTTTTCGACCCGGGTTGTCCTATAATTCACCCCTCCACTTT.

Many counts were recorded for this clonotype. The V and J genes are TRBV28 and TRBJ1-1; 8 bases are shared with TRBD1. Germline V gives CDR1 MDHEN, CDR2 SYDVKM. Trimming at V came to 2 bases and at J to 1 base, leaving 3 bases not matched to a gene. The CDR3 loop spans 15 amino acids. CDR3 sequence: CASSLRTGRNTEAFF. CDR3 bases: TGTGCCAGCAGTTTAAGGACAGGGAGGAACACTGAAGCTTTCTTT.

Of note for this clonotype: This sequence may be a read error, since a much larger clone differs from it by one base. J is TRBJ2-3 and V is TRBV19; 8 bases are shared with TRBD1. The CDR3 consists of 16 residues. V lost 4 bases and J lost 5; bases outside the gene matches: 11. Germline CDR1 LNHDA, CDR2 SQIVND (reference sequence). CDR3 residues: CASSTTLRQGKDTQYF. The DNA for the CDR3 is TGTGCCAGTAGTACCACACTACGACAGGGGAAAGATACGCAGTATTTT.

Many counts were recorded for this clonotype. This sequence joins TRBV3-1 and TRBJ2-3; D may be TRBD2 (6 bases). The CDR3 is made up of 15 amino acids. The germline V and J ends were trimmed by 5 bases and 8 bases, with 20 bases remaining between them. From germline, CDR1 is LGHDT and CDR2 YNNKEL (reference sequence). For the CDR3, the DNA is TGTGCCAGCAGCTTTGGGACTCACACATCGGGTACGCAGTATTTT. Translated: CASSFGTHTSGTQYF.

About this clonotype: This may be a read error: a much more frequent sequence differs by one nucleotide. The V and J genes are TRBV4-1 and TRBJ1-2; possible D gene TRBD1, 5 bases. This CDR3 contains 14 residues. Germline CDR1 and CDR2: MGHRA and YSYEKL. V lost 7 bases to trimming and J lost 4 bases, with 16 bases between them. The CDR3 coding sequence is TGCGCCAGCATCCGAATAGACAGAGCCTATGGCTACACCTTC. Translation gives CASIRIDRAYGYTF.

This clonotype has at least ten counts. This chain uses TRBV14 with TRBJ2-7; tentatively, D is TRBD2 (6 bases). Germline loops: CDR1 SGHDN, CDR2 FVKESK. The CDR3 loop spans 15 amino acids. The V and J ends lost 0 bases and 1 base respectively, with 10 bases between them. CDR3 nucleotides: TGTGCCAGCAGCCAAGACGCAGGGAGGTCCTACGAGCAGTACTTC. Translating it yields CASSQDAGRSYEQYF.

Concerning this clonotype itself: Given a much more abundant clone one base away, this may be a read error. The CDR3 does not close with the conserved phenylalanine or tryptophan, likely indicating a read error. The chain is built from TRBV5-1 and TRBJ2-3; D gene uncertain. The CDR3 extends over 16 amino acids. Trimming shortened V by 0 bases and J by 2 bases, and 13 bases separated the two germline ends. Germline CDR1 and CDR2: SGHRS and YFSETQ. The DNA for the CDR3 is TGCGCCAGCAGCTTGGAGTACCGGCTCGACACAGATACGCAGTATCTT. Translation: CASSLEYRLDTDTQYL.

This clonotype was seen at least ten times. The chain is built from TRBV20-1 and TRBJ2-5, with D unresolved. This CDR3 region has 12 residues. Trimming took 0 bases from V and 5 from J, leaving 7 bases between them. Germline assignment: CDR1 DFQATT and CDR2 SNEGSKA (reference sequence). CDR3 sequence: CSARDYRETQYF. The CDR3 DNA sequence: TGCAGTGCTAGAGATTATCGGGAGACCCAGTACTTC.

The chain combines TRBV9 with TRBJ2-7; D is unresolved. Germline-derived CDR1 and CDR2 are SGDLS and YYNGEE. The CDR3 spans 13 residues. Trimming left V 3 bases short and J 0 bases short, with 7 bases between. This chain's CDR3 is CASSAYNSYEQYF. The CDR3 DNA reads TGTGCCAGCAGCGCTTACAACTCCTACGAGCAGTACTTC.

This clonotype was seen a few times. The chain is built from TRBV7-9 and TRBJ2-1; TRBD2 matches at 16 bases. V shed 5 bases and J 8 bases; nucleotides not matched to a gene: 3. Germline V CDR1 and CDR2: SEHNR, FQNEAQ (reference sequence). The CDR3 has 15 amino acids. CDR3 sequence (DNA): TGTGCCAGCAGCCCAGGGACTAGCGGGAGGGATGAGCAGTTCTTC. Translating gives CASSPGTSGRDEQFF.

Ten or more counts support this clonotype. The chain joins TRBV20-1 to TRBJ1-2; 7 nucleotides match TRBD1. V trimming: 5 bases; J trimming: 0 bases; junction bases outside the gene matches: 6. In germline, CDR1 is DFQATT, CDR2 SNEGSKA (reference sequence). This CDR3 contains 14 residues. The CDR3 bases are TGCAGTGCTCCCGGTCAGGGGGCTAACTATGGCTACACCTTC. It encodes CSAPGQGANYGYTF.

This clonotype was recorded at least ten times. The gene calls are TRBV29-1 and TRBJ1-1; possibly TRBD1 for D (6 bases). The germline CDR1 and CDR2 sequences are SQVTM and ANQGSEA. The CDR3 runs 14 residues. V gave up 6 bases and J gave up 1 base, with 15 bases separating them. DNA of the CDR3: TGCAGCGTACCCAGGACAGCGCAGAACACTGAAGCTTTCTTT. It codes for CSVPRTAQNTEAFF.

This clonotype was seen repeatedly, ten times or more. The chain joins TRBV7-2 to TRBJ2-2, with 9 bases lining up with TRBD2. The CDR3 loop spans 17 amino acids. The trim removed 4 bases at V and 0 bases at J, leaving 6 bases unmatched. In germline, CDR1 is SGHTA, CDR2 FQGNSA. The CDR3: CASSSTRLAANTGELFF. CDR3 sequence (DNA): TGTGCCAGCAGCTCCACAAGACTAGCGGCGAACACCGGGGAGCTGTTTTTT. The full variable domain, in which reference TRBV7-2 and TRBJ2-2 provide the parts outside the CDR3, is GAGVSQSPSNKVTEKGKDVELRCDPISGHTALYWYRQSLGQGLEFLIYFQGNSAPDKSGLPSDRFSAERTGGSVSTLTIQRTQQEDSAVYLCASSSTRLAANTGELFFGEGSRLTVL.

The V call is TRBV18, the J call TRBJ2-3; D not resolved. Between the trimmed V and J ends, which lost 2 bases and 1 base, there was a span of 19 bases. CDR1 is KGHSH, CDR2 LQKENI, per germline. The CDR3 is 18 amino acids. The CDR3 DNA reads TGTGCCAGCTCACCATCCCATCGGAGTGGCTTGGGCACAGATACGCAGTATTTT. It specifies CASSPSHRSGLGTDTQYF.

With respect to this clonotype: Given the absence of the conserved phenylalanine or tryptophan at the CDR3 end, a read error is likely. V and J are TRBV29-1 and TRBJ1-2; 7 bases are shared with TRBD1. The CDR3 totals 12 residues. Germline V gives CDR1 SQVTM, CDR2 ANQGSEA. J gave up 2 bases and V 6 bases, and 3 bases lay outside the gene matches. The CDR3 loop reads CSVQGQNYGYTL. CDR3 nucleotide sequence: TGCAGCGTACAGGGGCAGAACTATGGCTACACCTTA.

This clonotype turned up a few times. This rearrangement joins TRBV5-4 to TRBJ2-3, with D possibly TRBD2 on 5 matching bases. Germline assignment: CDR1 SGHNT and CDR2 YYREEE (reference sequence). CDR3 size: 14 residues. Trimming left V 5 bases short and J 4 bases short, with 14 bases between. The DNA of the CDR3 is TGTGCCAGCAGTTTAGCGAGAGGCGCAGATACGCAGTATTTT. Translating gives CASSLARGADTQYF.

For this clonotype: A read error may explain this, as a much larger clone is one base away. The chain uses TRBV19 and TRBJ2-7, with 10 bases that match TRBD1. From germline, CDR1 is LNHDA and CDR2 SQIVND (reference sequence). The CDR3 covers 14 residues. The CDR3 bases are TGTGCCACCCAGCGGACAGGGGGAATCTACGAGCAGTGCTTC. Its protein is CATQRTGGIYEQCF.

The V gene is TRBV29-1, the J gene TRBJ2-1; TRBD2 agrees at 14 bases. V lost 8 bases to trimming and J lost 0 bases; unmatched junction nucleotides: 9. This CDR3 is built from 17 residues. The germline V gene has CDR1 SQVTM and CDR2 ANQGSEA. The CDR3 DNA follows: TGCAGCATAACCGGGACTAGCGGGAGTCACTCCTACAATGAGCAGTTCTTC. Translated: CSITGTSGSHSYNEQFF.

This clonotype has a count of ten or more. This chain connects TRBV4-1 to TRBJ2-7; TRBD2 matches 10 bases. The germline CDR1 and CDR2 sequences are MGHRA and YSYEKL. The V segment lost 3 bases and the J segment 1 base; nucleotides outside the gene matches: 3. The CDR3 has 15 residues. CDR3 amino acids: CASSQETSGSYEQYF. The CDR3 DNA sequence: TGCGCCAGCAGCCAGGAGACTAGCGGGTCCTACGAGCAGTACTTC.

This clonotype was found a few times. V gene TRBV10-1 combines with J gene TRBJ1-1, with 8 bases aligning to TRBD1. CDR3 length: 16 residues. Unmatched junction bases numbered 10, after V lost 2 bases and J lost 5 bases. Germline loops: CDR1 WNHNN, CDR2 SYGVQD (reference sequence). The CDR3 here is CASSEPPRGRGTEAFF. For the CDR3, the DNA is TGCGCCAGCAGTGAGCCCCCCAGGGGGCGAGGGACTGAAGCTTTCTTT.

This clonotype came up many times. The gene calls are TRBV6-1 and TRBJ1-5, with D perhaps matching TRBD1 (6 bases). The CDR3 loop spans 18 amino acids. V lost 5 bases, J lost 2 bases, and 22 bases lay in between. Looked up from germline, CDR1 is MNHNS and CDR2 is SASEGT. CDR3 nucleotides: TGTGCCAGCAGTAAAGGAGGGGGTGCGGCGCTAGGCAATCAGCCCCAGCATTTT. Translated, it gives CASSKGGGAALGNQPQHF.

Details on this clonotype: The junction does not match germline at one end; this may be a read error. This chain links TRBV29-1 with TRBJ2-5, with TRBD1 as a possible D gene (5 bases). The germline V gene encodes CDR1 SQVTM and CDR2 ANQGSEA. This CDR3 is 13 amino acids long. DNA of the CDR3: TGCAGCGTTGACGGCACAGGTCAAGAGACCCAGCACTTC. Residues: CSVDGTGQETQHF.

This clonotype was detected many times. The J gene is TRBJ2-3, the V gene TRBV6-1; the D call may be TRBD1 or TRBD2 (5 bases each). V was cut by 5 bases and J by 1 base, with 10 bases left in between. CDR1 is MNHNS and CDR2 is SASEGT in the germline V gene. This CDR3 has 14 residues. In nucleotides, the CDR3 is TGTGCCAGCAGTTCCCCGGGGCGCACAGATACGCAGTATTTT. Amino acid sequence: CASSSPGRTDTQYF.

This clonotype was detected many times. The genes are TRBV6-2 or TRBV6-3 and TRBJ2-2, with D unresolved. The CDR3 is made up of 16 amino acids. Germline lookup yields CDR1 MNHEY and CDR2 SVGEGT. Trimming took off 3 bases at V and 4 bases at J, with 15 bases between the two ends. The chain's CDR3 is CASSYRARPPTGELFF. CDR3 nucleotides: TGTGCCAGCAGTTATCGGGCCAGGCCTCCCACCGGGGAGCTGTTTTTT.

The V and J genes are TRBV20-1 and TRBJ2-1; D not certain. Germline values: CDR1 DFQATT, CDR2 SNEGSKA (reference sequence). Trimming removed 6 bases at V and 3 bases at J, with 6 bases between. The CDR3 has 11 residues. In DNA, the CDR3 is TGCAGTGCGGGGTACTACAATGAGCAGTTCTTC. This encodes CSAGYYNEQFF.

This clonotype was counted many times. This chain uses TRBV20-1 with TRBJ2-7; 7 bases map to TRBD1. V lost 4 bases, J lost 0 bases, and 6 bases stayed unmatched. The CDR3 sequence is 14 residues long. Looked up from germline, CDR1 is DFQATT and CDR2 is SNEGSKA (reference sequence). The CDR3 DNA is TGCAGTGCTAAAACAGGGGCCAGCTCCTACGAGCAGTACTTC. It translates to CSAKTGASSYEQYF.